The 10 T cell receptor beta chains in this list originate from one sample, sequenced in a study of T cell responses to AZD1222 COVID-19 vaccine. This table comes from immunoSEQ multiplex PCR, and its TCRdb copy is limited to in-frame clones, with some not included. The table records around 89,000 clones, 80% to 90% of them present only once. The material sequenced was peripheral blood, taken on day 0 of AZD1222 vaccination. The receptors were sampled from an adult in good health.

The chain joins TRBV27 to TRBJ2-7, with 8 nucleotides matching TRBD2. V gave up 5 bases and J gave up 4 bases; unmatched junction bases: 19. Germline assignment: CDR1 MNHEY and CDR2 SMNVEV (reference sequence). The CDR3 sequence is 18 residues long. The CDR3 bases are TGTGCCAGCAGTCTCCAACTAGCGGATCCTACGGGCCTTTACGAGCAGTACTTC. Amino acid sequence: CASSLQLADPTGLYEQYF.

The chain joins TRBV4-1 to TRBJ1-4; D perhaps matches TRBD1 (5 bases). Trimming cost V 1 base and J 8 bases, with 20 bases left between them. CDR1 MGHRA and CDR2 YSYEKL come from the germline V gene. This CDR3 is built from 17 residues. The CDR3 DNA follows: TGCGCCAGCAGCCAAGTCATCCCCCGGGGTCAGGGAGAAAAACTGTTTTTT. This gives the protein CASSQVIPRGQGEKLFF.

The chain is built from TRBV4-1 and TRBJ2-2; tentatively, D is TRBD1 or TRBD2 (5 bases each). This CDR3 is 16 amino acids long. The germline V gene encodes CDR1 MGHRA and CDR2 YSYEKL. V was clipped by 1 base and J by 5 bases, with 14 bases between them. As DNA, the CDR3 is TGCGCCAGCAGCCAAGTTCGTGGGGGTAGGACCGGGGAGCTGTTTTTT. Translating it yields CASSQVRGGRTGELFF.

In DNA, the CDR3 is TGTGCCAGCAGTTTATGGTCAGGGGGAGGAACTGAAGCTTTCTTT. Translation: CASSLWSGGGTEAFF. The chain joins TRBV27 to TRBJ1-1; TRBD1 matches 7 bases. The germline V gene encodes CDR1 MNHEY and CDR2 SMNVEV (reference sequence). There are 15 residues in the CDR3. J was trimmed by 5 bases and V by 1 base; bases with no gene match: 7.

This chain connects TRBV28 to TRBJ1-2; TRBD1 agrees at 7 bases. The CDR3 has 13 amino acids. The germline V gene encodes CDR1 MDHEN and CDR2 SYDVKM. V lost 7 bases to trimming and J lost 4 bases; unmatched junction nucleotides: 6. The CDR3 bases are TGTGCCAGCACAACAGGGGCACTCTATGGCTACACCTTC. Protein sequence: CASTTGALYGYTF.

The chain uses TRBV11-2 and TRBJ1-4, with 8 bases aligning to TRBD1. Germline CDR1 reads SGHAT; CDR2 reads FQNNGV. Trimming cost V 4 bases and J 14 bases; bases outside gene matches: 9. This CDR3 region has 13 residues. The CDR3 sequence: CASSSRRQGNLFF. The CDR3 region has the DNA TGTGCCAGCAGCTCGAGACGACAGGGGAATCTGTTTTTT.

The chain has TRBV9 and TRBJ2-3; tentative D call: TRBD2 (7 bases). Germline V gene sequence: CDR1 SGDLS, CDR2 YYNGEE. The CDR3 loop spans 13 amino acids. Trimming shortened V by 4 bases and J by 6 bases, and 12 bases separated the two germline ends. CDR3 nucleotide sequence: TGTGCCAGCAGCATCGGCGGGGGCGATACGCAGTATTTT. Its translation is CASSIGGGDTQYF.

The chain recombines TRBV10-2 with TRBJ1-2; D call uncertain. The CDR3 has 14 amino acids. CDR1 is WSHSY and CDR2 is SAAADI in the germline V gene. V was cut by 3 bases and J by 2 bases, with 10 bases left in between. CDR3 protein: CASSEVGSNYGYTF. Written as DNA, the CDR3 is TGCGCCAGCAGTGAAGTCGGGTCCAACTATGGCTACACCTTC.

CDR3 nucleotide sequence: TGTGCCAGCAGCCAAGACAGCGGGGGAGGTGAGACCCAGTACTTC. Translating it yields CASSQDSGGGETQYF. V and J are TRBV4-2 and TRBJ2-5, with 8 bases identical to TRBD2. Per germline, CDR1 LGHNA and CDR2 YNFKEQ. The V segment lost 0 bases and the J segment 5 bases; nucleotides outside the gene matches: 5. The CDR3 extends over 15 amino acids.

The rearrangement links TRBV12-1 to TRBJ1-6. TRBV12-1 is reported as a pseudogene. The CDR3 sequence is 12 residues long. CDR3: CASSFNNSPLHF. As DNA, the CDR3 is TGTGCCAGCAGCTTTAATAATTCACCCCTCCACTTT.